This T cell receptor beta chain appears in the sequencing data of a study of T cell responses to AZD1222 COVID-19 vaccine. Germline V lookup: CDR1 SGDLS, CDR2 YYNGEE. The CDR3 consists of 16 residues. The germline V and J ends were trimmed by 4 bases and 5 bases, with 21 bases remaining between them. Points from the study as a whole: Only six or seven AZD1222 recipients were seropositive at baseline. Reportedly, close to half of spike-specific TCRs are directed against unmutated variant regions.

As for this clone: Its matching antigen is unknown.

The protocol was immunoSEQ multiplex PCR, while the TCRdb copy is restricted to in-frame clones and leaves out a portion. Of over 95,000 clones listed, 80% to 90% are singletons. This sequence originates from an adult in good health. V usage is TRBV9 and J usage is TRBJ2-5; D remains unclear. Source: peripheral blood, taken on day 0 of AZD1222 vaccination. CDR3 DNA: TGTGCCAGCAGCCTTCAAGGGTCAGTCGGATGGGAGACCCAGTACTTC. The encoded protein is CASSLQGSVGWETQYF.